This T cell receptor (beta chain) was sequenced in a study of T cell changes during pregnancy in multiple sclerosis (dated by TCRdb to the late 2010s). Regarding the research as a whole: In women with multiple sclerosis, the researchers looked at how the T cell repertoire shifted as pregnancy progressed.

Notes on this clone: The antigen this receptor binds is unknown. No base-level quality is on record; no much larger clone is a single base apart.

Via the germline V gene, CDR1 is SNHLY and CDR2 FYNNEI. Compared with germline, V lacks 4 bases and J lacks 6 bases; bases without a gene match: 14. Including cysteine and phenylalanine, the CDR3 has 17 amino acids. The sequence is cut down to CDR3 DNA, 51 bases in frame from base 1. To prepare the library, the immunoSEQ multiplex PCR assay was applied. TCRdb took this table from immuneACCESS and kept in-frame rearrangements with V and J called. Such tables lack part of the clones; where checked against another copy, unresolved V genes explain under half of the gap, and the rest is unexplained. This sample is represented by 35,000 to 50,000 clones; about 85% of them were singletons. Roughly 1% of the sample comes from the top ten.

The receptor's source is a female donor with multiple sclerosis, enrolled in a pregnancy study. Source: CD4+ T cells from peripheral blood mononuclear cells, taken in the second trimester of pregnancy. The receptor chain draws on TRBV2 and TRBJ2-3; 9 bases in between match TRBD2. The nucleotides are TGTGCCAGCAGTGGGCTAGCGGGACCGGGAAGTCTGGATACGCAGTATTTT. It codes for CASSGLAGPGSLDTQYF.